The 12 T cell receptor beta chains listed next were all sequenced from one sample in a study of shared clonotypes between healthy human individuals. Measured with immunoSEQ multiplex PCR; TCRdb has only the in-frame clones, and not every one. The table lists over 2 million clones, 85% to 95% of them singletons. Sequencing used naive CD4+ T cells from PBMCs. The subset here: CD45RA+ positively selected. These receptors all come from a young man in good health. Some clones in this sample may be carry-over from other donors' samples.

Comment on this clone: The same CDR3 is also encoded by other DNA sequences in this sample. The V and J genes are TRBV28 and TRBJ2-1; D may correspond to TRBD1 or TRBD2 (5 bases each). V was trimmed by 1 base and J by 0 bases, leaving 7 bases between them. The CDR3 length is 15 residues. Germline V gene lookup returns CDR1 MDHEN and CDR2 SYDVKM. The CDR3 DNA reads TGTGCCAGCAGTTTATCAGGGAGCTCCTACAATGAGCAGTTCTTC. It is translated as CASSLSGSSYNEQFF.

The chain is built from TRBV11-2 and TRBJ2-5; possibly TRBD2 for D (6 bases). The CDR3 extends over 15 amino acids. V dropped 5 bases and J dropped 5 bases, with 18 bases sitting between them. Germline loops: CDR1 SGHAT, CDR2 FQNNGV. In nucleotides, the CDR3 is TGTGCCAGCAGCAGTAGAATAGGGACTCTGGAGACCCAGTACTTC. Encoded protein: CASSSRIGTLETQYF.

The sample holds a few counts of this clone. V gene TRBV28 combines with J gene TRBJ1-1; D uncertain. Trimming pared 5 bases from V and 8 bases from J, leaving 12 bases between. Germline V gene data show CDR1 as MDHEN and CDR2 as SYDVKM. The CDR3 has 12 amino acids. In DNA, the CDR3 is TGTGCCAGCAGTCTATTCGAGCTGGAAGCTTTCTTT. Its translation is CASSLFELEAFF.

The rearrangement joins TRBV5-4 to TRBJ2-3; 7 bases are shared with TRBD2. There are 15 residues in the CDR3. CDR1 is SGHNT and CDR2 is YYREEE in the germline V gene (reference sequence). Losses at the gene ends were 2 bases for V and 2 bases for J; bases not matched to a gene: 5. The CDR3 spells CASSFRGTTTDTQYF. The CDR3 DNA reads as TGTGCCAGCAGCTTCCGGGGGACTACCACAGATACGCAGTATTTT.

This clone has just a few counts. The V and J genes are TRBV28 and TRBJ1-5; D may be TRBD1 (5 bases). CDR1 is MDHEN and CDR2 is SYDVKM in the germline V gene. CDR3 length: 13 amino acids. Trimming pared 5 bases from V and 7 bases from J, leaving 12 bases between. The CDR3 reads CASSGTLRQPQHF. Here the CDR3 DNA reads TGTGCCAGCAGTGGGACCCTTCGACAGCCCCAGCATTTT.

The V and J genes are TRBV7-8 and TRBJ2-1, with TRBD2 matching 10 bases. From germline, CDR1 is SGHVS and CDR2 FQNEAQ. The CDR3 length is 18 residues. The V gene end was trimmed by 1 base and the J gene end by 0 bases; junction bases not matched to a gene: 6. The CDR3 bases are TGTGCCAGCAGCTTAGTTCGGACTAGCGGAAGCTCCTACAATGAGCAGTTCTTC. It yields the protein CASSLVRTSGSSYNEQFF. Filled out from reference TRBV7-8 and TRBJ2-1, the complete variable domain reads GAGVSQSPRYKVAKRGQDVALRCDPISGHVSLFWYQQALGQGPEFLTYFQNEAQLDKSGLPSDRFFAERPEGSVSTLKIQRTQQEDSAVYLCASSLVRTSGSSYNEQFFGPGTRLTVL.

The chain has TRBV28 and TRBJ1-2, with 8 nucleotides matching TRBD1. Losses at the gene ends were 6 bases for V and 7 bases for J; bases not matched to a gene: 4. Germline V lookup: CDR1 MDHEN, CDR2 SYDVKM. This CDR3 spans 12 amino acids. The CDR3 spells CASRSTGVGYTF. The CDR3 nucleotides are TGTGCCAGCAGGTCGACAGGGGTTGGCTACACCTTC.

The chain carries TRBV7-2 and TRBJ1-4, with D maybe TRBD1 (5 bases). V was cut by 5 bases and J by 1 base, with 14 bases left in between. Germline assignment: CDR1 SGHTA and CDR2 FQGNSA. CDR3 length equals 16 residues. The CDR3 is CASSRTPGITNEKLFF. CDR3 nucleotide sequence: TGTGCCAGCAGCAGAACGCCAGGGATAACTAATGAAAAACTGTTTTTT. The full variable domain, rest sourced from reference TRBV7-2 and TRBJ1-4, is GAGVSQSPSNKVTEKGKDVELRCDPISGHTALYWYRQSLGQGLEFLIYFQGNSAPDKSGLPSDRFSAERTGGSVSTLTIQRTQQEDSAVYLCASSRTPGITNEKLFFGSGTQLSVL.

This chain connects TRBV19 to TRBJ1-2, with D possibly being TRBD1 (6 bases). CDR1 is LNHDA and CDR2 is SQIVND in the germline V gene (reference sequence). The CDR3 is 16 amino acids. Trimming removed 6 bases from V and 5 bases from J, with 22 bases in between. The DNA of the CDR3 is TGTGCCAGTAGCCACCGACGGGGGGGCGAATGGTATGGCTACACCTTC. Residues: CASSHRRGGEWYGYTF.

To note about this clone: Different DNA sequences within this sample yield the same CDR3. J is TRBJ2-4 and V is TRBV29-1; D ambiguous. CDR1 is SQVTM, CDR2 ANQGSEA, per germline. V was pared by 3 bases and J by 0 bases, with 6 bases between. The CDR3 has 13 residues. Here the CDR3 reads CSVETVAKNIQYF. The CDR3, as DNA: TGCAGCGTTGAGACGGTAGCCAAAAACATTCAGTACTTC.

The chain employs TRBV25-1 and TRBJ1-1, with D perhaps matching TRBD1 (6 bases). The CDR3 consists of 14 residues. The V end was cut by 7 bases, the J end by 3 bases, with 15 bases between. Germline CDR1 and CDR2: MGHDK and SYGVNS. CDR3 in amino acids: CASTEGGGYTEAFF. The CDR3 DNA is TGTGCCAGCACCGAGGGGGGAGGGTACACTGAAGCTTTCTTT. Combining the CDR3 with reference TRBV25-1 and TRBJ1-1 gives the whole variable domain EADIYQTPRYLVIGTGKKITLECSQTMGHDKMYWYQQDPGMELHLIHYSYGVNSTEKGDLSSESTVSRIRTEHFPLTLESARPSHTSQYLCASTEGGGYTEAFFGQGTRLTVV.

On this clone: Other nucleotide sequences from this sample produce the same CDR3. The V and J genes are TRBV19 and TRBJ1-4; D remains unclear. CDR1 is LNHDA, CDR2 SQIVND, per germline (reference sequence). This CDR3 spans 14 amino acids. Between the trimmed V and J ends, which lost 3 bases and 3 bases, there was a span of 8 bases. The CDR3 nucleotides are TGTGCCAGTAGTATCGGGTCATCTAATGAAAAACTGTTTTTT. This encodes CASSIGSSNEKLFF.